These 31 T cell receptor beta chains were all obtained from the same sample, sequenced in a study of cytomegalovirus exposure and HLA in healthy donors. Primers for the PCR totalled 60 Vbeta and 13 Jbeta. Assay used: immunoSEQ multiplex PCR; TCRdb lists only in-frame clones, some missing. The sample includes roughly 160,000 clones, 85% seen only once; the top ten take 1%. The material sequenced was PBMCs. The receptors come from a boy under 10 years old in good health and CMV-seronegative.

This sequence joins TRBV6-1 and TRBJ1-5; TRBD1 matches 8 bases. The CDR3 is made up of 14 amino acids. Germline V gene sequence: CDR1 MNHNS, CDR2 SASEGT. Trimming cost V 5 bases and J 6 bases; bases outside gene matches: 6. CDR3 sequence: CASSSQGAAQPQHF. The CDR3, as DNA: TGTGCCAGCAGTAGCCAGGGGGCCGCTCAGCCCCAGCATTTT.

V and J are TRBV25-1 and TRBJ2-3; D call uncertain. Germline V lookup: CDR1 MGHDK, CDR2 SYGVNS. The V end was cut by 2 bases, the J end by 3 bases, with 12 bases between. This CDR3 spans 15 amino acids. This CDR3 reads CASSESSVLTDTQYF. The CDR3 DNA reads TGTGCCAGCAGTGAAAGTTCAGTGTTGACAGATACGCAGTATTTT.

The V call is TRBV4-1, the J call TRBJ2-7; 11 positions match TRBD2. Germline CDR1 and CDR2: MGHRA and YSYEKL. With 1 base clipped from V and 3 bases from J, the junction kept 8 bases outside the gene matches. This CDR3 is 17 amino acids long. CDR3 nucleotides: TGCGCCAGCAGCCAAGTACTAGCGGGAGTAGCGGTCTACGAGCAGTACTTC. Its protein product is CASSQVLAGVAVYEQYF.

The V call is TRBV4-2, the J call TRBJ1-4; 9 bases map to TRBD1. CDR3 size: 16 residues. CDR1 and CDR2 (germline): LGHNA, YNFKEQ. With V trimmed by 5 bases and J by 8 bases, 12 bases remained unmatched. The CDR3 region is CASSARDRDRSEKLFF. The CDR3 DNA reads as TGTGCCAGCAGCGCCCGGGACAGGGATAGGAGCGAAAAACTGTTTTTT.

The chain uses TRBV13 and TRBJ2-5; D gene ambiguous. V lost 4 bases and J 4 bases, leaving 13 bases between the germline ends. The CDR3 has 14 residues. Per the germline V gene, CDR1 is PRHDT and CDR2 is FYEKMQ (reference sequence). CDR3 in amino acids: CASSSRRWSETQYF. CDR3 coding DNA: TGTGCCAGCAGCTCGCGGCGTTGGTCAGAGACCCAGTACTTC.

The V call is TRBV7-2, the J call TRBJ1-2; maybe TRBD1 (5 bases). In germline, CDR1 is SGHTA, CDR2 FQGNSA. The CDR3 runs to 16 residues. Between the trimmed V and J ends, which lost 0 bases and 6 bases, there was a span of 17 bases. For the CDR3, the DNA is TGTGCCAGCAGCTTAGCGCTTGGAGTAGGGGAGGATGGCTACACCTTC. It codes for CASSLALGVGEDGYTF.

The genes are TRBV5-1 and TRBJ2-1; D unclear. From germline, CDR1 is SGHRS and CDR2 YFSETQ. The length of the CDR3 is 15 residues. V gave up 0 bases and J gave up 4 bases, with 11 bases separating them. The DNA for the CDR3 is TGCGCCAGCAGCTTGGAGTCCGGGTGGTACAATGAGCAGTTCTTC. Encoded protein: CASSLESGWYNEQFF.

The J gene is TRBJ2-7, the V gene TRBV7-9; D is ambiguous. Germline V gene sequence: CDR1 SEHNR, CDR2 FQNEAQ (reference sequence). V lost 5 bases and J 2 bases, leaving 7 bases between the germline ends. This CDR3 is 12 amino acids long. CDR3 in DNA: TGTGCCAGCAGCCCCCAAACCTACGAGCAGTACTTC. Amino acids: CASSPQTYEQYF.

The rearrangement joins TRBV28 to TRBJ2-7; a possible D gene is TRBD2 (6 bases). Germline CDR1 is MDHEN and CDR2 is SYDVKM. Trimming stripped 6 bases from V and 6 bases from J, with 15 bases between. The length of the CDR3 is 13 residues. CDR3 sequence: CASRTQVGGEQYF. The CDR3 nucleotides read TGTGCCAGCAGGACTCAGGTGGGGGGCGAGCAGTACTTC.

V gene TRBV25-1 combines with J gene TRBJ1-2, with D possibly being TRBD1 (6 bases). This CDR3 spans 13 amino acids. V lost 8 bases to trimming and J lost 7 bases, with 17 bases between them. The germline V gene has CDR1 MGHDK and CDR2 SYGVNS. The CDR3 sequence: CASSDDFRGGYTF. CDR3 bases: TGTGCCAGCTCCGATGATTTCAGGGGTGGCTACACCTTC.

The chain is built from TRBV6-1 and TRBJ2-7, with TRBD1 as a possible D gene (5 bases). Germline V gives CDR1 MNHNS, CDR2 SASEGT. CDR3 size: 14 residues. V was shortened by 4 bases and J by 2 bases, with 12 bases between the two germline ends. For the CDR3, the DNA is TGTGCCAGCAGTGGCTCAGGGCTACCCTACGAGCAGTACGTC. Translation gives CASSGSGLPYEQYV.

V is TRBV29-1 and J is TRBJ1-1; D gene unclear. V was trimmed by 7 bases and J by 1 base, leaving 13 bases between them. This CDR3 comprises 13 residues. CDR1 and CDR2 from the germline V gene are SQVTM and ANQGSEA. As DNA, the CDR3 is TGCAGCGAAGATCCCGGGGAGAACACTGAAGCTTTCTTT. Residues: CSEDPGENTEAFF.

V gene TRBV27 combines with J gene TRBJ2-1; 7 nucleotides agree with TRBD1. Germline CDR1 is MNHEY and CDR2 is SMNVEV (reference sequence). The CDR3 loop spans 14 amino acids. The junction had 13 bases not matched to a gene; V was cut back by 5 bases and J by 12 bases. This chain's CDR3 is CASSRATGLGAQFF. The CDR3 DNA is TGTGCCAGCAGTAGGGCGACAGGGCTTGGTGCGCAGTTCTTC.

J is TRBJ2-3 and V is TRBV29-1; TRBD2 matches at 11 bases. This CDR3 region has 13 residues. The V gene end was trimmed by 4 bases and the J gene end by 4 bases; junction bases not matched to a gene: 1. CDR1 is SQVTM and CDR2 is ANQGSEA in the germline V gene. The CDR3 sequence is CSVGLAGSDTQYF. DNA for the CDR3: TGCAGCGTTGGACTAGCGGGATCAGATACGCAGTATTTT.

The chain couples TRBV27 to TRBJ2-7; TRBD2 matches at 13 bases. The CDR3 contains 13 residues. Losses at the gene ends were 9 bases for V and 2 bases for J; bases not matched to a gene: 1. Germline V gene lookup returns CDR1 MNHEY and CDR2 SMNVEV (reference sequence). The CDR3 nucleotides are TGTGCCAGTGGACTAGCGGGAGCCTACGAGCAGTACTTC. It yields the protein CASGLAGAYEQYF.

This clone occurred a few times. The rearrangement links TRBV28 to TRBJ1-2, with unresolved D. The CDR3 is 16 amino acids. Germline V gene sequence: CDR1 MDHEN, CDR2 SYDVKM. Trimming pared 5 bases from V and 7 bases from J, leaving 23 bases between. As DNA, the CDR3 is TGTGCCAGCAGTCCTGGGGTGGGGAGCCCTATCTTTGGCTACACCTTC. Its translation is CASSPGVGSPIFGYTF.

V is TRBV7-9 and J is TRBJ1-2; TRBD1 is a possible D gene (6 bases). The V and J ends lost 5 bases and 8 bases respectively, with 15 bases between them. This CDR3 comprises 13 residues. Germline CDR1 reads SEHNR; CDR2 reads FQNEAQ (reference sequence). CDR3 region: CASSLRPQGGYTF. DNA for the CDR3: TGTGCCAGCAGCCTCAGACCGCAGGGGGGCTACACCTTC.

J is TRBJ2-1 and V is TRBV5-5; TRBD1 matches 8 bases. From germline, CDR1 is SGHKS and CDR2 YYEKEE (reference sequence). V lost 7 bases, J lost 0 bases, and 18 bases stayed unmatched. The CDR3 extends over 19 amino acids. CDR3 sequence reads: CASGFRTGSVLSSYNEQFF. The CDR3 DNA reads as TGTGCCAGCGGATTCCGGACAGGGAGTGTTCTCAGCTCCTACAATGAGCAGTTCTTC.

The V gene is TRBV6-1, the J gene TRBJ2-7; 8 nucleotides align to TRBD1. The germline CDR1 and CDR2 sequences are MNHNS and SASEGT. J was trimmed by 0 bases and V by 5 bases; bases with no gene match: 3. The CDR3 runs to 14 residues. The CDR3 DNA is TGTGCCAGCAGTACAGGGGGAGGCTCCTACGAGCAGTACGTC. Residues: CASSTGGGSYEQYV.

V and J are TRBV4-2 and TRBJ2-1; the match to TRBD2 covers 10 bases. CDR3 length: 16 residues. With V trimmed by 0 bases and J by 3 bases, 2 bases remained unmatched. The germline gives CDR1 LGHNA, CDR2 YNFKEQ. The CDR3 DNA follows: TGTGCCAGCAGCCAAGATCGGACTAGCGGCTACAATGAGCAGTTCTTC. It encodes CASSQDRTSGYNEQFF.

This sequence joins TRBV27 and TRBJ1-1; 12 bases agree with TRBD1. Trimming cost V 5 bases and J 7 bases; bases outside gene matches: 8. The V gene's germline CDR1 is MNHEY and CDR2 SMNVEV (reference sequence). The CDR3 runs 15 residues. The CDR3 protein is CASSLGTGGAVEAFF. CDR3 sequence (DNA): TGTGCCAGCAGTCTCGGGACAGGGGGCGCGGTTGAAGCTTTCTTT.

The chain uses TRBV5-1 and TRBJ1-3; a possible D gene is TRBD1 (5 bases). Deletions cut 0 bases from V and 4 bases from J, with 11 bases between. This CDR3 comprises 15 residues. Germline lookup yields CDR1 SGHRS and CDR2 YFSETQ. DNA for the CDR3: TGCGCCAGCAGCTTGGGTAGGGGTTCCGGAAACACCATATATTTT. Protein product: CASSLGRGSGNTIYF. Together with reference TRBV5-1 and TRBJ1-3, the CDR3 gives the full variable domain: KAGVTQTPRYLIKTRGQQVTLSCSPISGHRSVSWYQQTPGQGLQFLFEYFSETQRNKGNFPGRFSGRQFSNSRSEMNVSTLELGDSALYLCASSLGRGSGNTIYFGEGSWLTVV.

The chain recombines TRBV6-6 with TRBJ1-5; 9 bases map to TRBD1. There are 16 residues in the CDR3. The ends lost 2 bases at V and 3 bases at J; junction bases unmatched: 5. Germline-derived CDR1 and CDR2 are MNHNY and SVGAGI (reference sequence). This CDR3 reads CASSYPQGADNQPQHF. The DNA of the CDR3 is TGTGCCAGCAGTTACCCACAGGGGGCCGACAATCAGCCCCAGCATTTT.

The chain links TRBV5-1 to TRBJ2-1, with TRBD2 matching 9 bases. Germline CDR1 and CDR2: SGHRS and YFSETQ. The CDR3 has 14 residues. V lost 4 bases, J lost 8 bases, and 7 bases stayed unmatched. The CDR3 nucleotides read TGCGCCAGCAGCCAGGGCGGGGGGGTCGATGAGCAGTTCTTC. This sequence encodes CASSQGGGVDEQFF.

J is TRBJ2-1 and V is TRBV7-9, with D perhaps TRBD1 (6 bases). This CDR3 region has 12 residues. V lost 8 bases and J 4 bases, leaving 9 bases between the germline ends. From germline, CDR1 is SEHNR and CDR2 FQNEAQ (reference sequence). CDR3 in DNA: TGTGCCAGCGCTCAGGGGTACAATGAGCAGTTCTTC. Its protein is CASAQGYNEQFF. The full variable domain, its missing parts supplied by reference TRBV7-9 and TRBJ2-1, is DTGVSQNPRHKITKRGQNVTFRCDPISEHNRLYWYRQTLGQGPEFLTYFQNEAQLEKSRLLSDRFSAERPKGSFSTLEIQRTEQGDSAMYLCASAQGYNEQFFGPGTRLTVL.

The chain carries TRBV18 and TRBJ1-2, with D tentatively TRBD1 (6 bases). CDR3 length: 15 residues. Germline CDR1 reads KGHSH; CDR2 reads LQKENI. The V and J ends lost 6 bases and 5 bases respectively, with 19 bases between them. The CDR3 is CASSAGTWNSYGYTF. The CDR3 DNA sequence: TGTGCCAGCTCGGCCGGGACATGGAACAGTTATGGCTACACCTTC.

The chain links TRBV6-5 to TRBJ2-7; D is unresolved. Trimming pared 0 bases from V and 2 bases from J, leaving 8 bases between. Germline V CDR1 and CDR2: MNHEY, SVGAGI. The CDR3 covers 14 residues. This CDR3 reads CASSYSLGPYEQYF. As DNA, the CDR3 is TGTGCCAGCAGTTACTCGCTGGGCCCCTACGAGCAGTACTTC.

The rearrangement joins TRBV6-5 to TRBJ2-7; TRBD1 agrees at 7 bases. The CDR3 is made up of 13 amino acids. The trim removed 6 bases at V and 6 bases at J, leaving 8 bases unmatched. Germline CDR1 reads MNHEY; CDR2 reads SVGAGI. This CDR3 reads CASRVDRVGEQYF. For the CDR3, the DNA is TGTGCCAGCAGGGTCGACAGGGTCGGCGAGCAGTACTTC.

This chain connects TRBV30 to TRBJ2-7, with 8 bases identical to TRBD2. Looked up from germline, CDR1 is GTSNPN and CDR2 is SVGIG (reference sequence). This CDR3 comprises 13 residues. V dropped 5 bases and J dropped 1; count of bases not matched to a gene: 4. CDR3 sequence (DNA): TGTGCCTGGCACAGCGGGAGTTCCTACGAGCAGTACTTC. This gives the protein CAWHSGSSYEQYF.

The chain recombines TRBV7-9 with TRBJ2-5; TRBD1 matches at 7 bases. Unmatched junction bases numbered 5, after V lost 5 bases and J lost 2 bases. The germline gives CDR1 SEHNR, CDR2 FQNEAQ (reference sequence). The CDR3 spans 14 residues. CDR3 protein: CASSPRDSQETQYF. The CDR3 nucleotides read TGTGCCAGCAGCCCCCGGGACAGTCAAGAGACCCAGTACTTC.

In the case of this clone: Germline is not matched at one junction end, which may reflect a read error. The chain joins TRBV7-9 to TRBJ1-2; tentative D call: TRBD1 (5 bases). CDR1 SEHNR and CDR2 FQNEAQ come from the germline V gene (reference sequence). This CDR3 contains 13 residues. This chain's CDR3 is CSSSPRQYYGYTF. The CDR3, as DNA: TGTTCCAGCAGCCCCCGACAGTACTATGGCTACACCTTC.